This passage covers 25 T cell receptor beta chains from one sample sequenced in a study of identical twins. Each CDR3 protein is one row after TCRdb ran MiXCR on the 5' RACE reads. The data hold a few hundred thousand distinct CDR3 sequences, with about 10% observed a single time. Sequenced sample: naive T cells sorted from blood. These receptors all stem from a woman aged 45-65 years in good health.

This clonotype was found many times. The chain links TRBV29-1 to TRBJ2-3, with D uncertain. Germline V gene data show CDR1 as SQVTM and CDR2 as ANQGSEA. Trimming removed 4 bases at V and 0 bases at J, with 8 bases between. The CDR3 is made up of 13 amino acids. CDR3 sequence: CSVGHTSTDTQYF. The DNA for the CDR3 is TGCAGCGTTGGGCACACTAGCACAGATACGCAGTATTTT.

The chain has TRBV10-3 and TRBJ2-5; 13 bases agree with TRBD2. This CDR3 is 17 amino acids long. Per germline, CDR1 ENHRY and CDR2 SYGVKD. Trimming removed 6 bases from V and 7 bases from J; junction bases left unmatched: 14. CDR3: CAIRGQAGLAGVGTQYF. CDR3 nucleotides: TGTGCCATCAGGGGACAGGCAGGACTAGCGGGAGTCGGGACCCAGTACTTC.

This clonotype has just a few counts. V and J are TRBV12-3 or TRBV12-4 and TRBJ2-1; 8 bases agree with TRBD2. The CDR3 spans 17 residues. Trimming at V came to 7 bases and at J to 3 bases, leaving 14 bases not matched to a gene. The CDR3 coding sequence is TGTGCCAGCATCAACATGGCGGGGGGAATACTCTACAATGAGCAGTTCTTC. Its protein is CASINMAGGILYNEQFF.

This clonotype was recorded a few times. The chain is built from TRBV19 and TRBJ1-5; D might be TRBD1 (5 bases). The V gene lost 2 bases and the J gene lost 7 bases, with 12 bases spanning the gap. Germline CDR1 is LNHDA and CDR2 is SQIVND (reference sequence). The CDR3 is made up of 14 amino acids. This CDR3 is CASSISRESQPQHF. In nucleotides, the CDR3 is TGTGCCAGTAGTATAAGCAGGGAAAGCCAGCCCCAGCATTTT.

The CDR3 region has the DNA TGTGCCAGCAGTTTAGGGGCTAGGATGGGTAGCGAGCAGTTCTTC. Its protein product is CASSLGARMGSEQFF. The genes are TRBV12-3 or TRBV12-4 and TRBJ2-1, with D unresolved. Trimming took 1 base from V and 10 from J, leaving 17 bases between them. The CDR3 totals 15 residues.

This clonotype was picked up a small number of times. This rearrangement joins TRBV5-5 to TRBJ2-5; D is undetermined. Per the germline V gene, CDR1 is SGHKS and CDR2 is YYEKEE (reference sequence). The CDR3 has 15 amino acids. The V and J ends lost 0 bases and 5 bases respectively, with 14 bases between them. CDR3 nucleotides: TGTGCCAGCAGCTTGGATCCCGCGCCCCAGGAGACCCAGTACTTC. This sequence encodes CASSLDPAPQETQYF.

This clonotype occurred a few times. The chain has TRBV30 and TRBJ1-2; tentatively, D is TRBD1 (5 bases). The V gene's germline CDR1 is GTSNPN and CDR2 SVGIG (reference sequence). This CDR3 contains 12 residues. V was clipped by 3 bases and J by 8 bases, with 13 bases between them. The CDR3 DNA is TGTGCCTGGAGCCTCTCTGGGGGAGGCTACACCTTC. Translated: CAWSLSGGGYTF. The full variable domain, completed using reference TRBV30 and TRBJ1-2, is SQTIHQWPATLVQPVGSPLSLECTVEGTSNPNLYWYRQAAGRGLQLLFYSVGIGQISSEVPQNLSASRPQDRQFILSSKKLLLSDSGFYLCAWSLSGGGYTFGSGTRLTVV.

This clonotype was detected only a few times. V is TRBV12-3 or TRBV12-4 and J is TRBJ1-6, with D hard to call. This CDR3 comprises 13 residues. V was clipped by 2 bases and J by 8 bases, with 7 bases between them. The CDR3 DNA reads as TGTGCCAGCAGTTTATACAGAGATTCACCCCTCCACTTT. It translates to CASSLYRDSPLHF.

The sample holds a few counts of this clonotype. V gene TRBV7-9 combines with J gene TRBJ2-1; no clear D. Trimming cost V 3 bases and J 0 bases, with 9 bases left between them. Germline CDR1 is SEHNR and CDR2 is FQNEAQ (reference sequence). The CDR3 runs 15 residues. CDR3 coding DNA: TGTGCCAGCAGCTTCGGGTTGAGCTCCTACAATGAGCAGTTCTTC. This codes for CASSFGLSSYNEQFF.

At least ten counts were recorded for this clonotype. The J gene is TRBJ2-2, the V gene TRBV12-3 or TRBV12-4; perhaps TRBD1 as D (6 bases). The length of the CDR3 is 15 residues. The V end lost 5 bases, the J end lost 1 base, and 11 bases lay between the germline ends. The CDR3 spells CASSGGRVNTGELFF. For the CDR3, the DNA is TGTGCCAGCAGTGGGGGCAGGGTGAACACCGGGGAGCTGTTTTTT.

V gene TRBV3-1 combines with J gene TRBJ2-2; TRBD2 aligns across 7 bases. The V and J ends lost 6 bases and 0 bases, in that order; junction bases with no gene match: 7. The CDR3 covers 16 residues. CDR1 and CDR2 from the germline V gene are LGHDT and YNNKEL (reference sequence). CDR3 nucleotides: TGTGCCAGCAGACACCCTAGCGGAGCGAACACCGGGGAGCTGTTTTTT. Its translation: CASRHPSGANTGELFF. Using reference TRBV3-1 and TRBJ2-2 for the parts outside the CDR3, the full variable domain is DTAVSQTPKYLVTQMGNDKSIKCEQNLGHDTMYWYKQDSKKFLKIMFSYNNKELIINETVPNRFSPKSPDKAHLNLHINSLELGDSAVYFCASRHPSGANTGELFFGEGSRLTVL.

The CDR3 sequence is CASSYSASGISETQYF. CDR3 coding DNA: TGTGCCAGCAGTTACTCGGCTAGCGGGATATCAGAGACCCAGTACTTC. The rearrangement joins TRBV6-6 to TRBJ2-5; 9 bases are shared with TRBD2. The CDR3 has 16 amino acids. Germline trimming cut 0 bases from V and 4 bases from J; bases unmatched to any gene: 6. Per the germline V gene, CDR1 is MNHNY and CDR2 is SVGAGI (reference sequence).

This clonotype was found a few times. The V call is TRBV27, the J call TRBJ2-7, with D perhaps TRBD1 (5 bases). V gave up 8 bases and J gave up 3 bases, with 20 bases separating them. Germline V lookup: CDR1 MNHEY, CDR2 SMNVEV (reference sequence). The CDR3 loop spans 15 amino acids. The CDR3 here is CASRPTWTSVYEQYV. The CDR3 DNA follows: TGTGCCAGCCGCCCGACTTGGACATCCGTCTACGAGCAGTACGTC.

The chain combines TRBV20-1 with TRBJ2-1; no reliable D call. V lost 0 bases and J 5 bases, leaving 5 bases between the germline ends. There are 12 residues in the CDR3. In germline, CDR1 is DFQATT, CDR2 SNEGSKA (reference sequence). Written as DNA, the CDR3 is TGCAGTGCTAGAGAGTCTCACAATGAGCAGTTCTTC. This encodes CSARESHNEQFF.

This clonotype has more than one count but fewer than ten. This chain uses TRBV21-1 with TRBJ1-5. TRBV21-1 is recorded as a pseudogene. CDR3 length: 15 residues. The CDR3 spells CASSKEDRHQRPQHF. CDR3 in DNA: TGTGCCAGCAGCAAAGAGGACCGACATCAACGGCCCCAGCATTTT.

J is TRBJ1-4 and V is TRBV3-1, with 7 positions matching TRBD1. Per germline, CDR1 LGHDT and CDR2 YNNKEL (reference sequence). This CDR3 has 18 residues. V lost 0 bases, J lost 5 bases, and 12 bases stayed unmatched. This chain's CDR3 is CASSQDRTGAPSNEKLFF. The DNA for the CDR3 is TGTGCCAGCAGCCAAGACCGGACAGGCGCGCCCTCAAATGAAAAACTGTTTTTT.

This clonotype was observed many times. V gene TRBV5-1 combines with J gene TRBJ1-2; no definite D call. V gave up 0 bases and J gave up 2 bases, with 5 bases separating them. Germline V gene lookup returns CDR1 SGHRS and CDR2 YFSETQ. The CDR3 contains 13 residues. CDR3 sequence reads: CASSLETNYGYTF. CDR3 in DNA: TGCGCCAGCAGCTTGGAGACAAACTATGGCTACACCTTC.

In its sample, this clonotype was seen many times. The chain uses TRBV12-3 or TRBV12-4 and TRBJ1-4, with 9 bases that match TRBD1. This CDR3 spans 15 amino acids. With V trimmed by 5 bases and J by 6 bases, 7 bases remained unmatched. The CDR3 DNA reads TGTGCCAGCAGTACAAGACAGGGGGGTGATGAAAAACTGTTTTTT. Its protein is CASSTRQGGDEKLFF.

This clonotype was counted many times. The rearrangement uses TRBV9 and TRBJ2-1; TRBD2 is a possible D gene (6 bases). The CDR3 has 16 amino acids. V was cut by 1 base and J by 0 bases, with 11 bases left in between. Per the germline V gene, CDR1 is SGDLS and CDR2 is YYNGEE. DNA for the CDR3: TGTGCCAGCAGCGTACTCGCGGGGAGCTCCTACAATGAGCAGTTCTTC. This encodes CASSVLAGSSYNEQFF.

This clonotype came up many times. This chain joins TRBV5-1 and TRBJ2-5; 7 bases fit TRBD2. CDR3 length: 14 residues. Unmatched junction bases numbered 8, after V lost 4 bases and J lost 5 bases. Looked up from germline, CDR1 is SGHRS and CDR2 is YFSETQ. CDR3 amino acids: CASSILGLDETQYF. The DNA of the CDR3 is TGCGCCAGCAGCATTCTTGGACTAGACGAGACCCAGTACTTC. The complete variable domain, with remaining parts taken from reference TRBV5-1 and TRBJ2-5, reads KAGVTQTPRYLIKTRGQQVTLSCSPISGHRSVSWYQQTPGQGLQFLFEYFSETQRNKGNFPGRFSGRQFSNSRSEMNVSTLELGDSALYLCASSILGLDETQYFGPGTRLLVL.

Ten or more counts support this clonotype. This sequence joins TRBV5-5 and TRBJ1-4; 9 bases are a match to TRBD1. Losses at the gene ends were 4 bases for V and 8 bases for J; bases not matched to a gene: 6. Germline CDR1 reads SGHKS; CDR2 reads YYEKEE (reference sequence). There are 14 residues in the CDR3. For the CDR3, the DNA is TGTGCCAGCAGCCGGACAGGGGTAGCCGAAAAACTGTTTTTT. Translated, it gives CASSRTGVAEKLFF. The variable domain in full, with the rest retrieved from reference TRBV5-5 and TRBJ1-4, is DAGVTQSPTHLIKTRGQQVTLRCSPISGHKSVSWYQQVLGQGPQFIFQYYEKEERGRGNFPDRFSARQFPNYSSELNVNALLLGDSALYLCASSRTGVAEKLFFGSGTQLSVL.

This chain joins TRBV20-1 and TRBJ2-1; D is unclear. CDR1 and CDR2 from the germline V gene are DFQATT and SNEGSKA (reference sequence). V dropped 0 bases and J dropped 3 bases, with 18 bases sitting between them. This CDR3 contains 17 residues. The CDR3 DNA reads TGCAGTGCTAGAGATCCCTACAGCAATGGGCTCTACAATGAGCAGTTCTTC. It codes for CSARDPYSNGLYNEQFF.

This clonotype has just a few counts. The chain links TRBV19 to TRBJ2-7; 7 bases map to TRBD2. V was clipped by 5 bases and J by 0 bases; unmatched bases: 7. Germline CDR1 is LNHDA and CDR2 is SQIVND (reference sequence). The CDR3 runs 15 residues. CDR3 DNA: TGTGCCAGTAGTTATCTAGCGGTAAGCTCCTACGAGCAGTACTTC. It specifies CASSYLAVSSYEQYF.

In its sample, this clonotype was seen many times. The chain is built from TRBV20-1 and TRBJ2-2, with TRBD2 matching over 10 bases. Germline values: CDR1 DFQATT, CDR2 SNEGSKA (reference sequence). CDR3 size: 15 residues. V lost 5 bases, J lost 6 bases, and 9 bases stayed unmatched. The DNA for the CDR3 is TGCAGTGCTGAGGAGCGGGAGGGCCTCCCCGGGGAGCTGTTTTTT. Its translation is CSAEEREGLPGELFF.

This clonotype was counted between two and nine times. The CDR3 loop is CASSRTGTEKLFF. The CDR3, as DNA: TGCGCCAGCAGCCGGACAGGGACCGAAAAACTGTTTTTT. The chain joins TRBV4-1 to TRBJ1-4; 8 bases fit TRBD1. The CDR3 consists of 13 residues. Germline V gene sequence: CDR1 MGHRA, CDR2 YSYEKL. V was clipped by 4 bases and J by 8 bases; unmatched bases: 3.